The entry that follows covers one TCR beta chain sequence. Its target is unknown. TCRdb's copy holds only in-frame clones and misses some; the assay was immunoSEQ multiplex PCR. The repertoire holds 55,000 to 70,000 clones, with 89% as singletons. Trimming took off 6 bases at V and 2 bases at J, with 10 bases between the two ends. Germline V gene sequence: CDR1 SNHLY, CDR2 FYNNEI. This CDR3 is 13 amino acids long. These data originate in a study of OX40 agonist ivuxolimab in advanced cancers. On the study more broadly: Intravenous ivuxolimab at 0.01 to 10 mg/kg was given to patients every 2 weeks. Participants, 75% to 90% male, averaged roughly 60 years of age, ranging from roughly 20 to 85.

Study-wide points: Doses of 0.1 to 3.0 mg/kg were accompanied by clonal expansion of CD4+ and CD8+ blood T cells by week 6. Fewer expanded clones were found on average in CD4+ than in CD8+ T cells.

The TCR comes from an adult with an advanced solid tumor such as melanoma, head and neck, liver or kidney cancer. The sample was CD4+ or CD8+ T cells sorted from blood, taken in a trial of the OX40 agonist ivuxolimab. This chain joins TRBV2 and TRBJ1-2; no clear D. The DNA for the CDR3 is TGTGCCAGCAGCGAAAGAGGGAACTATGGCTACACCTTC. Its translation: CASSERGNYGYTF.